One sample yielded the 5 T cell receptor beta chains listed below, sequenced in a study of T cell responses to AZD1222 COVID-19 vaccine. Sequencing used immunoSEQ multiplex PCR; TCRdb keeps in-frame clones, though not all of them. The sample shows about 120,000 clones, more than 80% of them seen only once. This specimen consisted of peripheral blood, obtained on day 0 of AZD1222 vaccination. The receptors originated from an adult in good health.

This CDR3 reads CASSLGGSVVQPQHF. The CDR3 nucleotides are TGTGCCAGCAGTTTAGGGGGGTCCGTGGTCCAGCCCCAGCATTTT. The genes are TRBV28 and TRBJ1-5; possible D gene TRBD1, 5 bases. The ends were cut back, 2 bases at V and 7 bases at J, with 15 bases in the middle. Germline CDR1 is MDHEN and CDR2 is SYDVKM. CDR3 length equals 15 residues.

J is TRBJ1-2 and V is TRBV4-3; D ambiguous. Trimming left V 1 base short and J 3 bases short, with 27 bases between. This CDR3 has 20 amino acids. Germline values: CDR1 LGHNA, CDR2 YSLEER. In nucleotides, the CDR3 is TGCGCCAGCAGCCAAGGACCTCCCTGGCCGAAGGGTAATGCGGACTATGGCTACACCTTC. Translation gives CASSQGPPWPKGNADYGYTF.

The chain recombines TRBV28 with TRBJ1-5; D is unclear. The CDR3 is 13 residues long. Germline assignment: CDR1 MDHEN and CDR2 SYDVKM. Deletions cut 6 bases from V and 3 bases from J, with 9 bases between. The CDR3 loop reads CASSLESNQPQHF. In DNA form, the CDR3 reads TGTGCCAGCAGCTTGGAGTCCAATCAGCCCCAGCATTTT. Filled out from reference TRBV28 and TRBJ1-5, the complete variable domain reads DVKVTQSSRYLVKRTGEKVFLECVQDMDHENMFWYRQDPGLGLRLIYFSYDVKMKEKGDIPEGYSVSREKKERFSLILESASTNQTSMYLCASSLESNQPQHFGDGTRLSIL.

The chain combines TRBV19 with TRBJ1-1; D call uncertain. V gave up 6 bases and J gave up 10 bases, with 18 bases separating them. CDR1 and CDR2 from the germline V gene are LNHDA and SQIVND (reference sequence). The CDR3 loop spans 13 amino acids. CDR3 region: CASSPGRTTGAFF. The CDR3 nucleotides read TGTGCCAGTAGCCCCGGACGGACGACGGGAGCTTTCTTT.

The V call is TRBV9, the J call TRBJ2-7, with 9 bases fitting TRBD1. The CDR3 consists of 15 residues. The V and J ends lost 1 base and 3 bases, in that order; junction bases with no gene match: 5. The germline V gene has CDR1 SGDLS and CDR2 YYNGEE. The chain's CDR3 is CASSVTGTGNYEQYF. DNA of the CDR3: TGTGCCAGCAGCGTAACCGGGACAGGGAACTACGAGCAGTACTTC.